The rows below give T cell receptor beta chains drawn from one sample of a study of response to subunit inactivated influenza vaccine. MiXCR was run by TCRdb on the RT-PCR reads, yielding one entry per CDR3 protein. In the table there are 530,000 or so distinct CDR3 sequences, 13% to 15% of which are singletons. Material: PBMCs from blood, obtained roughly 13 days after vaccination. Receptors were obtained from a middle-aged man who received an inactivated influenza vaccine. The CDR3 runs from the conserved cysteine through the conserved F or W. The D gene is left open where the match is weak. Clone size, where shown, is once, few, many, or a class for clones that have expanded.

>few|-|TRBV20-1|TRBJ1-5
TGCAGTGCTACCATGACTTATAGCAATCAGCCCCAGCATTTT
CSATMTYSNQPQHF
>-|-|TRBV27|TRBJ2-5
TGTGCCAGCGCCCCAGAGGGGGGCCTTCAAGAGACCCAGTACTTC
CASAPEGGLQETQYF
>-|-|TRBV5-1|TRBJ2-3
TGCGCCAGCAGCGACCAGGGTGCCCCAGATACGCAGTATTTT
CASSDQGAPDTQYF
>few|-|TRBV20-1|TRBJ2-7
TGCAGTGCTAGAGATGGGGGCAGGGGTCGTGGAGAGCAGTACTTC
CSARDGGRGRGEQYF
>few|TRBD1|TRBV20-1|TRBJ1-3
TGCAGTGCTAGTTTTTCAGGGGGCTCTGGAAACACCATATATTTT
CSASFSGGSGNTIYF
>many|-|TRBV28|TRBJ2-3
TGTGCCAGCAACCAGGGGTGGGATACGCAGTATTTT
CASNQGWDTQYF
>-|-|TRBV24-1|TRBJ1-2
TGTGCCACCAGTGATTTCCCCGGGGGCAGTGGTGGCTACACCTTC
CATSDFPGGSGGYTF
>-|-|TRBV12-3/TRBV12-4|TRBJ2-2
TGTGCCAGCAGTCCTTACGCGGAGGAGCTGTTTTTT
CASSPYAEELFF
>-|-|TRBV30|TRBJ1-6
TGTGCCTGGAGTTTCGAGGGGAGATTTAATTCACCCCTCCACTTT
CAWSFEGRFNSPLHF
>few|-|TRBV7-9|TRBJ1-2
TGTGCCAGCAGCTTAACAGCCTATGGCTACACCTTC
CASSLTAYGYTF
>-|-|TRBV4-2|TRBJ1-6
TGTGCCAGCAGCCCGGCGAGAACAGGGAGGCCACCCCTCCACTTT
CASSPARTGRPPLHF
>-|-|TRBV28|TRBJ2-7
TGTGCCAGCAGTTTCTCAGACCGGGGTTACGAGCAGTACTTC
CASSFSDRGYEQYF
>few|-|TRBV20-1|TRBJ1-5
TGCAGTCATCAGTCGGGGGACCAGCCCCAGCATTTT
CSHQSGDQPQHF
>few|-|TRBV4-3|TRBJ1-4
TGCGCCAGCAGCCAAGAGTTAGCGGGGACTAAGGTGTTTTTT
CASSQELAGTKVFF
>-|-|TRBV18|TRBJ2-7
TGTGCCAGCTCACCGAATTTGTACGAGCAGTACTTC
CASSPNLYEQYF
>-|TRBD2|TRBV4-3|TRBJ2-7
TGCGCCAGCAGCCAAGATTTAACTAGCGGGAGATACGAGCAGTACTTC
CASSQDLTSGRYEQYF
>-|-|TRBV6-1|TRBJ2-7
TGTGCCAGCACCCCTGGGTTCCTAGCGCGATCCTACGAGCAGTACTTC
CASTPGFLARSYEQYF
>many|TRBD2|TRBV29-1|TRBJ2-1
TGCAGCGGAGAGAGCGGGGCCCCAAATGAGCAGTTCTTC
CSGESGAPNEQFF
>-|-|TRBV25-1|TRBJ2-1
TGTGCCAGCAGTGACACAGGGATCTCCTACAATGAGCAGTTCTTC
CASSDTGISYNEQFF
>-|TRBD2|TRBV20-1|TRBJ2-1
TGCAGTGCTAGAAATCTAGCGGGAGGTGGTGAGCAGTTCTTC
CSARNLAGGGEQFF
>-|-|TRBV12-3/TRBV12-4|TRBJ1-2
TGTGCCAGCAGTCCAGATACGTTAAGGGGCGGCGGCTACACCTTC
CASSPDTLRGGGYTF
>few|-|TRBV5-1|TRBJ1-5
TGCGCCAGCAGCTTGGGCGGGTTAGACAATCAGCCCCAGCATTTT
CASSLGGLDNQPQHF